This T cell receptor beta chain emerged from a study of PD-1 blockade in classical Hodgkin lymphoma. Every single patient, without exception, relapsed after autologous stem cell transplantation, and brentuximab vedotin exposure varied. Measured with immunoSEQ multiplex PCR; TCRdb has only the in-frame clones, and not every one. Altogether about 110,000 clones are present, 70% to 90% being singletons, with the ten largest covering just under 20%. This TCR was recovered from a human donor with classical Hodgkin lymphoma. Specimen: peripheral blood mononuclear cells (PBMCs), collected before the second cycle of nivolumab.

The CDR3 reads CASVLAGANTGELFF. For the CDR3, the DNA is TGTGCCAGCGTATTAGCGGGCGCGAACACCGGGGAGCTGTTTTTT. The chain combines TRBV28 with TRBJ2-2, with TRBD2 identical over 7 bases. Germline V CDR1 and CDR2: MDHEN, SYDVKM. The V segment lost 8 bases and the J segment 0 bases; nucleotides outside the gene matches: 6. The CDR3 contains 15 residues.